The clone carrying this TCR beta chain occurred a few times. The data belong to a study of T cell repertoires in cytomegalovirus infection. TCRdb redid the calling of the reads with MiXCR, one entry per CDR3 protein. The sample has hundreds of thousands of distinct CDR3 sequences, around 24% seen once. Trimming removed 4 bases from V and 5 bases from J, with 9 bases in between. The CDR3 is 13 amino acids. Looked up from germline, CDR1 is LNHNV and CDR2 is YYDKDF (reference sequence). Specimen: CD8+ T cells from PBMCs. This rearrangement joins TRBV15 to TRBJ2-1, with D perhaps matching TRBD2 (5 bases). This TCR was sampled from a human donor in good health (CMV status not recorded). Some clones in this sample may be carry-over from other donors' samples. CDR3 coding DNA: TGTGCCACCAGCACAGAGAGGGACAATGAGCAGTTCTTC. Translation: CATSTERDNEQFF. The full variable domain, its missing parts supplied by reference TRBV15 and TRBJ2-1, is DAMVIQNPRYQVTQFGKPVTLSCSQTLNHNVMYWYQQKSSQAPKLLFHYYDKDFNNEADTPDNFQSRRPNTSFCFLDIRSPGLGDTAMYLCATSTERDNEQFFGPGTRLTVL.